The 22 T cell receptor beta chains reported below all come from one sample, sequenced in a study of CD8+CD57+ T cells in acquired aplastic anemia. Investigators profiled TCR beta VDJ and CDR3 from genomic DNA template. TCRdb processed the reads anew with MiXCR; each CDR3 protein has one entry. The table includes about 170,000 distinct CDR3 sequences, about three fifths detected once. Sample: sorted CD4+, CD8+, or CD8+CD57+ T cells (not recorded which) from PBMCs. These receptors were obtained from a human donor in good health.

CDR3 nucleotides: TGTGCCAGCAGCTTAAGGAGGGGCGCGGGATCACCCCTCCACTTT. This translates into CASSLRRGAGSPLHF. The chain combines TRBV7-8 with TRBJ1-6; possibly TRBD1 for D (5 bases). In germline, CDR1 is SGHVS, CDR2 FQNEAQ. Trimming removed 2 bases from V and 10 bases from J, with 15 bases in between. The CDR3 is 15 amino acids.

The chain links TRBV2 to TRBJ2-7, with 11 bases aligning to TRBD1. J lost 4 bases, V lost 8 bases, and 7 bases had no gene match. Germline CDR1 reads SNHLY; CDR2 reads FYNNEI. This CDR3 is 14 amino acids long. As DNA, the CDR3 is TGTGCCAGCCTCACCGGGACAGGGGGGTACGAGCAGTACTTC. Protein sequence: CASLTGTGGYEQYF. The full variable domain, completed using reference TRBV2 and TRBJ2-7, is EPEVTQTPSHQVTQMGQEVILRCVPISNHLYFYWYRQILGQKVEFLVSFYNNEISEKSEIFDDQFSVERPDGSNFTLKIRSTKLEDSAMYFCASLTGTGGYEQYFGPGTRLTVT.

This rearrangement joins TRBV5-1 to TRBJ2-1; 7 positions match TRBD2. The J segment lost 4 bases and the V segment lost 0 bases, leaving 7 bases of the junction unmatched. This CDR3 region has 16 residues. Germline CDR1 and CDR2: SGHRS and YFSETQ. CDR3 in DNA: TGCGCCAGCAGCTTGGATGTCGGGGGGTTTTACAATGAGCAGTTCTTC. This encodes CASSLDVGGFYNEQFF.

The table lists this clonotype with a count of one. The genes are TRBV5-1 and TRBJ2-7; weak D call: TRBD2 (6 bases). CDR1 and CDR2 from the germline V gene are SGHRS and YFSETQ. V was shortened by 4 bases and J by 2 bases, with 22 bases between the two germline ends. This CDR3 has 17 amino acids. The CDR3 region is CASSPGAGGTGTYEQYF. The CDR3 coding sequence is TGCGCCAGCAGCCCAGGTGCGGGCGGGACGGGAACCTACGAGCAGTACTTC.

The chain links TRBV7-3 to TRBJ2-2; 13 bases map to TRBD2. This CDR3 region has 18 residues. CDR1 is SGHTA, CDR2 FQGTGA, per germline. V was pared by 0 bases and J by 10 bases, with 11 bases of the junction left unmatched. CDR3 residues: CASSLTPRLAGGSVELFF. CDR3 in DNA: TGTGCCAGCAGCTTAACCCCCCGACTAGCGGGAGGAAGTGTGGAGCTGTTTTTT.

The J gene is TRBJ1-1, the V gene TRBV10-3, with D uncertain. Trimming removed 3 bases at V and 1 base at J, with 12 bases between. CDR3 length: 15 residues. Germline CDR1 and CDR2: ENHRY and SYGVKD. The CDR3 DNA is TGTGCCATCAGTGAAGTGGCAGGTTCGAACACTGAAGCTTTCTTT. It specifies CAISEVAGSNTEAFF.

The CDR3 DNA sequence: TGTGCCAGCAGCCAAGATAGGACTAGTCCTCGGGCGCAGTATTTT. Translation: CASSQDRTSPRAQYF. J is TRBJ2-3 and V is TRBV3-1; TRBD2 matches 7 bases. This CDR3 region has 15 residues. J lost 10 bases, V lost 0 bases, and 10 bases had no gene match. Germline loops: CDR1 LGHDT, CDR2 YNNKEL (reference sequence).

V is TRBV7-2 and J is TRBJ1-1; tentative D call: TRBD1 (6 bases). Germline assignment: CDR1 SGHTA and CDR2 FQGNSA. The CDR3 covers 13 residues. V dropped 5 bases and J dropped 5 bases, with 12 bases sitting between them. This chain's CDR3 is CASSLARGTEAFF. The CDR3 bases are TGTGCCAGCAGCCTGGCCAGGGGAACTGAAGCTTTCTTT.

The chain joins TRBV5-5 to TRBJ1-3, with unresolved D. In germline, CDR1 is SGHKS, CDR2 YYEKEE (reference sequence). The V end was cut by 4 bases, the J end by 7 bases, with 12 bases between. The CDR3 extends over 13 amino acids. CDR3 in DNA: TGTGCCAGCAGCACCGGCCCAAAGAACACCATATATTTT. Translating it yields CASSTGPKNTIYF.

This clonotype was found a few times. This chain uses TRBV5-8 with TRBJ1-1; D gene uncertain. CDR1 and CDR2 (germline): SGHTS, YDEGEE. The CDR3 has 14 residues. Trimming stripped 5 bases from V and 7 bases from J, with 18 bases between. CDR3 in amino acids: CASRIKGAGIEAFF. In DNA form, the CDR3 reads TGTGCCAGCAGGATAAAGGGAGCGGGGATTGAAGCTTTCTTT.

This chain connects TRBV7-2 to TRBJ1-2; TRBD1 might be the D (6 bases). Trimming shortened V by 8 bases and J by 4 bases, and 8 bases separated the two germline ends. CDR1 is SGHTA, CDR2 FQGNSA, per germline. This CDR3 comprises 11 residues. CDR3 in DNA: TGTGCCAGCGGACAGAGCTATGGCTACACCTTC. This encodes CASGQSYGYTF.

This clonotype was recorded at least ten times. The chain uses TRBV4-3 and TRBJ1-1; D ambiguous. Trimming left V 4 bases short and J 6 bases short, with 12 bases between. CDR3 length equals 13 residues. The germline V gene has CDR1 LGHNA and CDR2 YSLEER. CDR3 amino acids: CASSPVLWAEAFF. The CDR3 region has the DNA TGCGCCAGCAGCCCGGTCCTATGGGCTGAAGCTTTCTTT.

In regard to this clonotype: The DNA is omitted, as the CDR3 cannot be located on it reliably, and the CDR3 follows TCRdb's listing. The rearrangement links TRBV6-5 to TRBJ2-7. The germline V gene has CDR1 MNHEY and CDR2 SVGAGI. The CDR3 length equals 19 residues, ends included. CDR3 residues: CASSIYLCSVGVNYYEQYF.

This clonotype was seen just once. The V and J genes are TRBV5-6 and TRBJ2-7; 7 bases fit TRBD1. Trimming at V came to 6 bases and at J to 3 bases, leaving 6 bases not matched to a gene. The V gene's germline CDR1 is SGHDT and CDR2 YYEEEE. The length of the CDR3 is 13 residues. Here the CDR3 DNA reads TGTGCCAGCATCAGACAGGGCCACTACGAGCAGTACTTC. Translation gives CASIRQGHYEQYF.

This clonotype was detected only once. CDR3 nucleotide sequence: TGTGCCAGCAGTGATCTACAGCCTGAGCAGTTCTTC. Its protein is CASSDLQPEQFF. V and J are TRBV2 and TRBJ2-1; no clear D. The CDR3 extends over 12 amino acids. Per germline, CDR1 SNHLY and CDR2 FYNNEI. Between the trimmed V and J ends, which lost 3 bases and 9 bases, there was a span of 9 bases. Looking up the rest from reference TRBV2 and TRBJ2-1 gives the full variable domain: EPEVTQTPSHQVTQMGQEVILRCVPISNHLYFYWYRQILGQKVEFLVSFYNNEISEKSEIFDDQFSVERPDGSNFTLKIRSTKLEDSAMYFCASSDLQPEQFFGPGTRLTVL.

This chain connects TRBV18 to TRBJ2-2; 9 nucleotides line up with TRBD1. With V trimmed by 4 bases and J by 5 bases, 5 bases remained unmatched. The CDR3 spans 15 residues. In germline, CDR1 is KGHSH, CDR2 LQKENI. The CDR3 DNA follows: TGTGCCAGCTCACTTTCACAGGGGGCAACCGGGGAGCTGTTTTTT. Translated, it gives CASSLSQGATGELFF.

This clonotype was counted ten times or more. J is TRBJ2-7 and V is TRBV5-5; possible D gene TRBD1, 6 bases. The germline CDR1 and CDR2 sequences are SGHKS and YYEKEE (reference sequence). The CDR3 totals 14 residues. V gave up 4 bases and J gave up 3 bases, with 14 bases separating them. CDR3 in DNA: TGTGCCAGCAGCATCTCCACAGGGTTCTACGAGCAGTACTTC. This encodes CASSISTGFYEQYF.

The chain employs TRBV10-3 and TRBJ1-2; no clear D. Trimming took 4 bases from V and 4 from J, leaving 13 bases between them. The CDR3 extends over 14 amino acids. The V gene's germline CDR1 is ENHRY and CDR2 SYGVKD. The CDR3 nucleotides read TGTGCCATCAGTGCCAGCTCGGAACTCTATGGCTACACCTTC. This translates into CAISASSELYGYTF.

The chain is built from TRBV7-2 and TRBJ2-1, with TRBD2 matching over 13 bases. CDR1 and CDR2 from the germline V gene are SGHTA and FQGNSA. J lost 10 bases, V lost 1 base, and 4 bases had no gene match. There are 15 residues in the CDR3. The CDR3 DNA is TGTGCCAGCAGCTTAGGCTCACTAGCGGGAGGGGAGCAGTTCTTC. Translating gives CASSLGSLAGGEQFF.

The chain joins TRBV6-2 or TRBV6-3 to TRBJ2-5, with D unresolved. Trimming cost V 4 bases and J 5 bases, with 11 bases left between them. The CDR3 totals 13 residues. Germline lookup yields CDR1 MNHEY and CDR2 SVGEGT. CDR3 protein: CASSFTVGETQYF. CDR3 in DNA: TGTGCCAGCAGTTTCACAGTTGGGGAGACCCAGTACTTC.

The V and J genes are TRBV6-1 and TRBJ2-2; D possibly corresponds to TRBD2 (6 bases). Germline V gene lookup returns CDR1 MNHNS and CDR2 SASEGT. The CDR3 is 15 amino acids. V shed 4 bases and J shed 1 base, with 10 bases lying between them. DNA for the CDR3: TGTGCCAGCAGTGTGTGGGGGGTGAACACCGGGGAGCTGTTTTTT. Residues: CASSVWGVNTGELFF.

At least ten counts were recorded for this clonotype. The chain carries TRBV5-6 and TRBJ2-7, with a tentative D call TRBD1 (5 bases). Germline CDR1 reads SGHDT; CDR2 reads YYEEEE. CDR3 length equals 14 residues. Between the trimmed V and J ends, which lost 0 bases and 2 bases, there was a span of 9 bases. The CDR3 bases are TGTGCCAGCAGCTTGGGCAGGGCTACCTACGAGCAGTACTTC. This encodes CASSLGRATYEQYF.